One and the same sample provided the 4 T cell receptor beta chains below, sequenced in a study of tumor T cells in aggressive B-cell lymphoma. Assay: immunoSEQ multiplex PCR; the TCRdb copy retains only in-frame clones and omits some. The repertoire holds about 2,300 clones, with about 81% as singletons. Specimen: tumor tissue. Receptors were obtained from an adult with diffuse large B cell lymphoma.

This chain uses TRBV5-1 with TRBJ2-7; 14 nucleotides align to TRBD2. The trim removed 0 bases at V and 11 bases at J, leaving 10 bases unmatched. In germline, CDR1 is SGHRS, CDR2 YFSETQ. The CDR3 has 16 residues. CDR3 amino acids: CASSLGLAGGMSEEYF. In nucleotides, the CDR3 is TGCGCCAGCAGCTTGGGACTAGCGGGGGGGATGTCAGAGGAGTACTTC.

V is TRBV18 and J is TRBJ1-1, with D unresolved. The CDR3 sequence is 13 residues long. The V end lost 3 bases, the J end lost 0 bases, and 5 bases lay between the germline ends. The germline gives CDR1 KGHSH, CDR2 LQKENI. CDR3 loop: CASSPHMNTEAFF. The CDR3 coding sequence is TGTGCCAGCTCACCCCACATGAACACTGAAGCTTTCTTT.

The genes are TRBV27 and TRBJ2-1, with 11 nucleotides matching TRBD2. The CDR3 length is 16 residues. The germline V gene encodes CDR1 MNHEY and CDR2 SMNVEV (reference sequence). The V gene end was trimmed by 8 bases and the J gene end by 0 bases; junction bases not matched to a gene: 6. This CDR3 reads CASRLAGGHSYNEQFF. The DNA of the CDR3 is TGTGCCAGCCGTCTAGCGGGAGGACACTCCTACAATGAGCAGTTCTTC.

The V and J genes are TRBV11-2 and TRBJ2-1; 11 nucleotides match TRBD1. CDR1 is SGHAT and CDR2 is FQNNGV in the germline V gene. The CDR3 spans 16 residues. V gave up 0 bases and J gave up 7 bases; unmatched junction bases: 5. The CDR3 loop reads CASSLEGQGEGNEQFF. The CDR3 region has the DNA TGTGCCAGCAGCTTAGAGGGACAGGGGGAGGGAAATGAGCAGTTCTTC.